This T cell receptor (beta chain) is drawn from a study of cytomegalovirus exposure and HLA in healthy donors. General study findings and limits: The likely origin of a cluster of highly shared sequence variants was a sequencing artifact. CMV serostatus alone was available as immune exposure information.

The study ran its PCR with 60 Vbeta and 13 Jbeta primers. Per the original data handling: A follow-up analysis tallied 60 million to 85 million unique TCR beta chains, roughly 11 million shared. Produced via immunoSEQ multiplex PCR; TCRdb's table is partial and in-frame only. That table gives V, J and clone size, and the DNA gave D and trimming. The table includes about 110,000 clones, just under 80% detected once. The donors, nominally healthy at sampling, likely had unrecorded immune exposures. The germline gives CDR1 DFQATT, CDR2 SNEGSKA (reference sequence). Trimming shortened V by 6 bases and J by 4 bases, and 9 bases separated the two germline ends. The CDR3 has 11 residues. About this clone itself: The antigen remains unidentified.

The sample was PBMCs. The V call is TRBV20-1, the J call TRBJ1-2, with a tentative D call TRBD1 (6 bases). This TCR came from a man in his thirties or forties in good health and CMV-seronegative. CDR3 sequence: CSATGIYGYTF. The CDR3 region has the DNA TGCAGTGCCACAGGGATCTATGGCTACACCTTC.